The rows below give T cell receptor beta chains drawn from one sample of a study of blood T cell repertoires in COVID-19. Here immunoSEQ multiplex PCR was the method, and the copy in TCRdb shows in-frame clones only, minus some. The profile shows approximately 69,000 clones, over 70% of them singletons. Sequencing was done on a sample of peripheral blood. These receptors came from a man aged 55 to 70 with acute or convalescent COVID-19. Each CDR3 is given with its conserved first and last residue. The order of the fields is V gene, J gene, D gene, CDR3 protein, CDR3 DNA. D genes are given only for firm matches.

>TRBV6-5|TRBJ1-1|-
CASSSPGNSGSTEAFF
TGTGCCAGCAGTTCGCCGGGCAACTCGGGGAGCACTGAAGCTTTCTTT
>TRBV7-6|TRBJ1-3|-
CASSPQLGGSGNTIYF
TGTGCCAGCAGCCCCCAACTGGGAGGTTCTGGAAACACCATATATTTT
>TRBV25-1|TRBJ2-7|-
CASSAGGYEQYF
TGTGCCAGCAGCGCTGGAGGCTACGAGCAGTACTTC
>TRBV7-2|TRBJ1-1|-
CASSPRGGNTEAFF
TGTGCCAGCAGCCCCCGGGGGGGCAACACTGAAGCTTTCTTT
>TRBV5-6|TRBJ1-1|TRBD1
CASSLARGQRRMNTEAFF
TGTGCCAGCAGCTTGGCCAGGGGACAGCGAAGGATGAACACTGAAGCTTTCTTT
>TRBV19|TRBJ2-7|TRBD2
CASTSGGLSYEQYF
TGTGCCAGTACAAGCGGGGGCCTCTCCTACGAGCAGTACTTC
>TRBV27|TRBJ2-3|-
CASSLWGRLDTQYF
TGTGCCAGCAGTTTATGGGGGCGGTTGGATACGCAGTATTTT
>TRBV11-3|TRBJ1-6|-
CASSQRDSPLHF
TGTGCCAGCAGCCAACGGGATTCACCCCTCCACTTT
>TRBV5-1|TRBJ1-4|TRBD1
CASSYGTGGSEKLFF
TGCGCCAGCAGCTACGGGACAGGCGGGAGTGAAAAACTGTTTTTT
>TRBV9|TRBJ2-1|TRBD1
CASSGVPVGDRAINEQFF
TGTGCCAGCAGCGGAGTCCCGGTAGGGGACAGGGCAATCAATGAGCAGTTCTTC
>TRBV7-2|TRBJ2-7|-
CASSPVRGGSYLYEQYF
TGTGCCAGCAGCCCCGTCCGGGGAGGCAGCTACCTCTACGAGCAGTACTTC
>TRBV25-1|TRBJ2-7|TRBD1
CASSAMTGLRYEQYF
TGTGCCAGCAGTGCAATGACAGGGCTCAGGTACGAGCAGTACTTC
>TRBV4-3|TRBJ1-4|-
CASSLSDRLIEKLFF
TGCGCCAGCAGCCTAAGCGACAGACTGATTGAAAAACTGTTTTTT